Detailed here is one TCR beta chain. V gave up 1 base and J gave up 0 bases, with 7 bases separating them. This CDR3 contains 16 residues. Germline V gene lookup returns CDR1 SGHVS and CDR2 FQNEAQ. This entry comes from a study of control samples from healthy donors and cancer patients. Measured with immunoSEQ multiplex PCR; TCRdb has only the in-frame clones, and not every one. The table shows roughly 190,000 clones, with 91% occurring only once. The chain is built from TRBV7-8 and TRBJ2-6; D unresolved. Sequenced input: blood. The receptor comes from a woman in her twenties or thirties in good health. The CDR3 bases are TGTGCCAGCAGCTTAGTCAGGTCCTCTGGGGCCAACGTCCTGACTTTC. Translation gives CASSLVRSSGANVLTF.